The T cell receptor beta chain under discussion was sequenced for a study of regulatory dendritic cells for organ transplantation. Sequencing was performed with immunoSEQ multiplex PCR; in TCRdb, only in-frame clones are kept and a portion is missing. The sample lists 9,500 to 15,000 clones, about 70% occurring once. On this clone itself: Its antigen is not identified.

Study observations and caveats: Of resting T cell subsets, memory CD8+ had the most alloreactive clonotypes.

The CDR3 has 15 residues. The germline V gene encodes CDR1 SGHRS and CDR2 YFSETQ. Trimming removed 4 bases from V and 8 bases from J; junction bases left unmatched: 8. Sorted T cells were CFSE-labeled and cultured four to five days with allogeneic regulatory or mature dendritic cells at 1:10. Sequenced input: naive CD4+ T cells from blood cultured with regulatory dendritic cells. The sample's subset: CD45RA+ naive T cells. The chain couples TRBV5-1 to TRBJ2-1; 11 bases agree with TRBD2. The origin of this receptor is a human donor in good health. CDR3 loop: CASSPRLAGIHEQFF. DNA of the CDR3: TGCGCCAGCAGCCCCCGACTAGCGGGGATCCATGAGCAGTTCTTC. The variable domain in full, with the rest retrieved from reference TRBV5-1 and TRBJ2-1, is KAGVTQTPRYLIKTRGQQVTLSCSPISGHRSVSWYQQTPGQGLQFLFEYFSETQRNKGNFPGRFSGRQFSNSRSEMNVSTLELGDSALYLCASSPRLAGIHEQFFGPGTRLTVL.